The 10 T cell receptor beta chains presented below share a single source sample, sequenced in a study of Graves' ophthalmopathy and Graves' hyperthyroidism. Amplification targeted the TCR beta CDR3 regions, with RNA transcripts as the source material. Second-round multiplex PCR came after a first-round RT-PCR that employed HTBI primers. TCRdb itself ran the multiplex PCR reads through MiXCR, one entry per CDR3 protein. The sample lists approximately 1.2 million distinct CDR3 sequences; 36% were seen once. Sequencing used peripheral blood or thyroid tissue (not recorded which). The receptors shown here come from an adult man with Graves' hyperthyroidism.

The chain is built from TRBV7-2 and TRBJ1-6; D might be TRBD1 (6 bases). Germline V gene lookup returns CDR1 SGHTA and CDR2 FQGNSA. The CDR3 extends over 14 amino acids. V shed 6 bases and J shed 10 bases, with 16 bases lying between them. The CDR3 nucleotides are TGTGCCAGCAGTCAGCAGGGGCCGCGATCACCCCTCCACTTT. It codes for CASSQQGPRSPLHF. The full variable domain, with the rest looked up from reference TRBV7-2 and TRBJ1-6, is GAGVSQSPSNKVTEKGKDVELRCDPISGHTALYWYRQSLGQGLEFLIYFQGNSAPDKSGLPSDRFSAERTGGSVSTLTIQRTQQEDSAVYLCASSQQGPRSPLHFGNGTRLTVT.

The V call is TRBV14, the J call TRBJ1-6, with 7 nucleotides matching TRBD1. This CDR3 is built from 13 residues. The trim removed 4 bases at V and 13 bases at J, leaving 7 bases unmatched. Germline V gene lookup returns CDR1 SGHDN and CDR2 FVKESK. The CDR3 bases are TGTGCCAGCAGCCTAGGGACAGCGCCGCCCCTCCACTTT. Protein sequence: CASSLGTAPPLHF.

This clonotype was found many times. J is TRBJ1-3 and V is TRBV29-1; 9 bases fit TRBD1. Unmatched junction bases numbered 5, after V lost 4 bases and J lost 1 base. The CDR3 spans 15 residues. Per the germline V gene, CDR1 is SQVTM and CDR2 is ANQGSEA. The CDR3 coding sequence is TGCAGCGTTGTCAAGGACAGGGGATCTGGAAACACCATATATTTT. Protein product: CSVVKDRGSGNTIYF.

The chain carries TRBV5-1 and TRBJ2-7; maybe TRBD1 (6 bases). The assigned J gene may be wrong: the sequence end matches TRBJ2-1 better. This CDR3 contains 12 residues. Germline V gene lookup returns CDR1 SGHRS and CDR2 YFSETQ. The CDR3 sequence is CASSSQGNEQFF. The CDR3 DNA reads TGCGCCAGCAGCTCACAGGGCAATGAGCAGTTCTTC.

This clonotype was seen a single time. V gene TRBV10-3 combines with J gene TRBJ1-6, with 12 nucleotides matching TRBD1. V lost 0 bases, J lost 10 bases, and 1 base stayed unmatched. Looked up from germline, CDR1 is ENHRY and CDR2 is SYGVKD. This CDR3 has 15 amino acids. CDR3 amino acids: CAISESGTGGSPLHF. In DNA form, the CDR3 reads TGTGCCATCAGTGAGTCTGGGACAGGGGGCTCACCCCTCCACTTT.

The chain carries TRBV4-1 and TRBJ1-1; D gene uncertain. This CDR3 comprises 15 residues. Trimming left V 4 bases short and J 4 bases short, with 16 bases between. Germline V gene sequence: CDR1 MGHRA, CDR2 YSYEKL. CDR3 nucleotides: TGCGCCAGCAGCCTTAGACCTGGGGATGGCACTGAAGCTTTCTTT. This codes for CASSLRPGDGTEAFF.

The rearrangement links TRBV4-1 to TRBJ2-7, with 8 bases lining up with TRBD2. The CDR3 consists of 18 residues. The germline V gene encodes CDR1 MGHRA and CDR2 YSYEKL. After removal of 2 bases from V and 0 bases from J, the junction contained 12 bases not matched to a gene. CDR3 sequence (DNA): TGCGCCAGCAGCCAACCGCCCAAACTAGCGGAGTGCTCCTACGAGCAGTACTTC. Its translation is CASSQPPKLAECSYEQYF.

The rearrangement links TRBV18 to TRBJ1-2; D call uncertain. Trimming pared 3 bases from V and 6 bases from J, leaving 11 bases between. In germline, CDR1 is KGHSH, CDR2 LQKENI. The CDR3 is 13 amino acids. The CDR3 region is CASSPPGSDGYTF. CDR3 nucleotides: TGTGCCAGCTCACCCCCTGGGTCGGATGGCTACACCTTC.

Of note for this clonotype: The conserved phenylalanine or tryptophan is not found at the CDR3 terminus, so this likely reflects a read error. The CDR3 spells CSATSTYGYTL. The CDR3 DNA follows: TGCAGTGCTACCAGTACCTATGGCTACACCCTC. The chain carries TRBV20-1 and TRBJ1-2; no clear D. V lost 4 bases, J lost 4 bases, and 7 bases lay in between. This CDR3 contains 11 residues. Looked up from germline, CDR1 is DFQATT and CDR2 is SNEGSKA (reference sequence).

The chain has TRBV28 and TRBJ2-5, with 10 nucleotides matching TRBD1. With V trimmed by 5 bases and J by 2 bases, 8 bases remained unmatched. CDR3 length: 16 residues. Per germline, CDR1 MDHEN and CDR2 SYDVKM. The CDR3 region has the DNA TGTGCCAGCAGTATCGCGGACAGGGGGGGACAAGAGACCCAGTACTTC. Translating it yields CASSIADRGGQETQYF.